The present T cell receptor (beta chain) was sequenced within a study of T cell responses to AZD1222 COVID-19 vaccine. General study findings and limits: Mostly white British, mostly female donors; authors suggested clonal diversity may be underestimated.

For this clone: Antigen specificity is unknown.

Here immunoSEQ multiplex PCR was the method, and the copy in TCRdb shows in-frame clones only, minus some. This sample has 100,000 to 110,000 clones; around 87% occur once, and the top ten carry just over 4%. The TCR sequence derives from an adult in good health. Specimen: peripheral blood, collected on day 0 of MenACWY control vaccination.

The CDR3 is CSASRTGWDGYTF. The DNA for the CDR3 is TGCAGTGCTAGTAGGACAGGATGGGATGGCTACACCTTC. J is TRBJ1-2 and V is TRBV20-1, with 7 bases lining up with TRBD1. The CDR3 spans 13 residues. V lost 3 bases and J lost 6; bases outside the gene matches: 7. The germline CDR1 and CDR2 sequences are DFQATT and SNEGSKA (reference sequence).